This TCR beta chain stems from a study of T cell clones after liver transplantation. Assay used: immunoSEQ multiplex PCR; TCRdb lists only in-frame clones, some missing. The sample carries about 75,000 clones, around four fifths recorded once. The CDR3 is 15 residues long. CDR1 and CDR2 from the germline V gene are MDHEN and SYDVKM. The germline V and J ends were trimmed by 2 bases and 3 bases, with 11 bases remaining between them. The sample here was CD4+ T cells from blood, taken 48 months after liver transplant. The TCR sequence derives from a human patient who received a liver transplant. Some T cells may be supplied by the graft donor. The chain joins TRBV28 to TRBJ2-1; TRBD2 might be the D (6 bases). The CDR3 DNA reads TGTGCCAGCAGTTTAACCGGGGGTTACTACAATGAGCAGTTCTTC. Residues: CASSLTGGYYNEQFF.